There are many counts of the clone carrying this TCR beta chain. The data belong to a study of identical twins. The germline gives CDR1 MNHNS, CDR2 SASEGT. There are 16 residues in the CDR3. Trimming stripped 6 bases from V and 4 bases from J, with 21 bases between. TCRdb reprocessed the 5' RACE reads with MiXCR, giving one entry per CDR3 protein. The data hold 240,000 or so distinct CDR3 sequences, with 5.5% to 7% observed a single time. These data also featured in a second study, about yellow fever vaccine responses in identical twins. That publication notes: Vaccine T cell responses of twins reportedly seemed partly convergent and partly personalized.

Sequenced sample: memory (CD45RO+) T cells sorted from blood. The sequence derives from a young woman in good health. The chain has TRBV6-1 and TRBJ2-5; D perhaps matches TRBD2 (5 bases). Written as DNA, the CDR3 is TGTGCCAGCAGGGGTGCCGAGGGCCAACCCCGAGAGACCCAGTACTTC. The encoded protein is CASRGAEGQPRETQYF.